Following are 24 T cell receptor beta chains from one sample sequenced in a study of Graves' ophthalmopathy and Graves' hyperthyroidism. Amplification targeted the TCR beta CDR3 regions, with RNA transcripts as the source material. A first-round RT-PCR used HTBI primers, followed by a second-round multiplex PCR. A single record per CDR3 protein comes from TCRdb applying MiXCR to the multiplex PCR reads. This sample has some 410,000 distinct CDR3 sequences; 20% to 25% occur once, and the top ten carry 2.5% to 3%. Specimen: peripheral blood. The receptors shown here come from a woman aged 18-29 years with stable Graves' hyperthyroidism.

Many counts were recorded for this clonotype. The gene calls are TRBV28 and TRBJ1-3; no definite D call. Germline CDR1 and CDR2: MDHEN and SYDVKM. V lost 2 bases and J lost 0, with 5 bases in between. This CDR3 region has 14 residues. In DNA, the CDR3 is TGTGCCAGCAGTTTACTCCGCTCTGGAAACACCATATATTTT. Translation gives CASSLLRSGNTIYF.

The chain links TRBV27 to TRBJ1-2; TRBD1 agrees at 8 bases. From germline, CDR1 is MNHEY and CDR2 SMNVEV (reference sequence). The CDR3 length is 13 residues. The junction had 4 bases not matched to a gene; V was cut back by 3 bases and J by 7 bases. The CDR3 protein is CASSFQGAGGYTF. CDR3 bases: TGTGCCAGCAGTTTTCAGGGGGCGGGTGGCTACACCTTC.

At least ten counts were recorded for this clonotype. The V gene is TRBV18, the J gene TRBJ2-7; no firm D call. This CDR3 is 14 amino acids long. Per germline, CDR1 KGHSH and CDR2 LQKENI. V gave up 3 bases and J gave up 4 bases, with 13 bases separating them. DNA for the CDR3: TGTGCCAGCTCACCGCAACCTGCCCCTTACGAGCAGTACTTC. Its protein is CASSPQPAPYEQYF.

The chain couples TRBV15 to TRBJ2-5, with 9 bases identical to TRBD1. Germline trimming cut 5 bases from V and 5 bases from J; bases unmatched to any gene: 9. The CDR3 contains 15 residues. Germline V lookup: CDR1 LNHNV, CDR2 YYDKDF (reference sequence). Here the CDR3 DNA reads TGTGCCACCAGCCCCTGGACAGGGGATAGGGAGACCCAGTACTTC. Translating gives CATSPWTGDRETQYF.

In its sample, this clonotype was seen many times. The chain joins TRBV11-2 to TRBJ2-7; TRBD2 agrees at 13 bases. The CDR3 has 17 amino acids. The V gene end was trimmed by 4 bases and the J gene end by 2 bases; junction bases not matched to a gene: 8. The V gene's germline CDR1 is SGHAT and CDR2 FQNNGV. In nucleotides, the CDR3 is TGTGCCAGCAGCTCCTTCCCGGGACTAGCGGGACCCTACGAGCAGTACTTC. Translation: CASSSFPGLAGPYEQYF.

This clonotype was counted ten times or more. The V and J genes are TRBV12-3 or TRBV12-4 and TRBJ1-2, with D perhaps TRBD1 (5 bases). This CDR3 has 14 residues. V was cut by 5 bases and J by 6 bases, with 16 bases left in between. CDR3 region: CASSLSSGPDGYTF. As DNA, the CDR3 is TGTGCCAGCAGTCTAAGTTCGGGACCCGATGGCTACACCTTC.

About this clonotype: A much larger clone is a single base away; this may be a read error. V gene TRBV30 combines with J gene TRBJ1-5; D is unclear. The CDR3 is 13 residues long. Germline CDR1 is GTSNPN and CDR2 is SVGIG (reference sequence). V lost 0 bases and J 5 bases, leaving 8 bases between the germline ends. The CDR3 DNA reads TGTGCCTGGAGTGTACAGATGGATCAGCCCCAGCATTTT. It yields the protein CAWSVQMDQPQHF.

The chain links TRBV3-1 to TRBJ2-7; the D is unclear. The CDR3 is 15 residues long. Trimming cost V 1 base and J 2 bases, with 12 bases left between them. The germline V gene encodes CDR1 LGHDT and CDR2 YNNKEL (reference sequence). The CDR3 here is CASSQARTAAYEQYF. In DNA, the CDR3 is TGTGCCAGCAGCCAAGCTAGGACGGCAGCCTACGAGCAGTACTTC.

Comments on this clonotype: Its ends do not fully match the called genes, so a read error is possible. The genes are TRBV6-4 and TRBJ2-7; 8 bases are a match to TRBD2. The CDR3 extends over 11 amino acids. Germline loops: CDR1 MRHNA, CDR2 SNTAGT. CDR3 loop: CASSELLAEEF. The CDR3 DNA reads TGTGCCAGCAGTGAACTACTAGCGGAGGAATTC.

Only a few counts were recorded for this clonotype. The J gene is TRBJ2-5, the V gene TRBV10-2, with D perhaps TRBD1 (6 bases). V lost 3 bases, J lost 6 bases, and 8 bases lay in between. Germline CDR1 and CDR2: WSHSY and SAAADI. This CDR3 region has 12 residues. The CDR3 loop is CASSDRGKTQYF. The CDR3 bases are TGCGCCAGCAGTGACAGGGGAAAGACCCAGTACTTC.

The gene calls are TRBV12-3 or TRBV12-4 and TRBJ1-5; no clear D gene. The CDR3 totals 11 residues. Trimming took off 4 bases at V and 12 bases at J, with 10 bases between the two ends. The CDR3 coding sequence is TGTGCCAGCAGTTCGGTCGGTAACCAGCATTTT. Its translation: CASSSVGNQHF.

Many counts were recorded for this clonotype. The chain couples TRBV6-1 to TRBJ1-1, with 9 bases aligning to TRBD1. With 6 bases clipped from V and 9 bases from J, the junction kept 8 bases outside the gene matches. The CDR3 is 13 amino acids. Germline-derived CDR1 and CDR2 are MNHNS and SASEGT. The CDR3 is CASRPGQGGQAFF. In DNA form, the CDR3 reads TGTGCCAGCAGGCCGGGACAGGGAGGTCAAGCTTTCTTT.

The CDR3 coding sequence is TGTGCCAGCAGTTACGACTCGGGAGCGGGGGAGGGTGGATACGAGCAGTACTTC. Translated, it gives CASSYDSGAGEGGYEQYF. The chain employs TRBV6-2 or TRBV6-3 and TRBJ2-7; 8 bases fit TRBD2. The CDR3 extends over 18 amino acids. V dropped 2 bases and J dropped 4; count of bases not matched to a gene: 16. Germline V lookup: CDR1 MNHEY, CDR2 SVGEGT.

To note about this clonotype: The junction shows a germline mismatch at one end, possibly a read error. The CDR3 spells CACQVSGRAGELFF. The CDR3 DNA follows: TGCGCCTGCCAGGTTAGCGGGAGAGCCGGGGAGCTGTTTTTT. The chain recombines TRBV6-5 with TRBJ2-2, with TRBD2 identical over 9 bases. This CDR3 has 14 amino acids. Germline lookup yields CDR1 MNHEY and CDR2 SVGAGI.

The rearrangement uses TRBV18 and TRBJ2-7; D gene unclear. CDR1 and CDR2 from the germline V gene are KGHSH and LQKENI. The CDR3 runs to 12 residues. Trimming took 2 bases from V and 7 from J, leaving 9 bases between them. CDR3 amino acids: CASSPKVGEQYF. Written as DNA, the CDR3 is TGTGCCAGCTCACCAAAAGTCGGGGAGCAGTACTTC.

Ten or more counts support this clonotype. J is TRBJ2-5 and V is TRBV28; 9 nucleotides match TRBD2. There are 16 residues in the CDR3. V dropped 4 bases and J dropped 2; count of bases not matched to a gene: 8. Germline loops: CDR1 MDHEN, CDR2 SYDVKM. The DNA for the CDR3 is TGTGCCAGCAGTTGCCTGACTAGCGGAGAGCAAGAGACCCAGTACTTC. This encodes CASSCLTSGEQETQYF.

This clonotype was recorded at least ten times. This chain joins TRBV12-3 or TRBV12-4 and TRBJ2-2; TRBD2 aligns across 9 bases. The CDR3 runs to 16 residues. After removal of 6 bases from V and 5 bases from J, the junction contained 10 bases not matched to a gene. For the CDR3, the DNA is TGTGCCAGCAGCCACGGACTAGCGCAAGCGACCGGGGAGCTGTTTTTT. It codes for CASSHGLAQATGELFF.

CDR3 sequence: CASSPRLETQYF. CDR3 in DNA: TGTGCCAGCAGCCCTAGGTTGGAGACCCAGTACTTC. The chain couples TRBV12-3 or TRBV12-4 to TRBJ2-5; D is undetermined. CDR3 length equals 12 residues. The V end lost 6 bases, the J end lost 5 bases, and 10 bases lay between the germline ends.

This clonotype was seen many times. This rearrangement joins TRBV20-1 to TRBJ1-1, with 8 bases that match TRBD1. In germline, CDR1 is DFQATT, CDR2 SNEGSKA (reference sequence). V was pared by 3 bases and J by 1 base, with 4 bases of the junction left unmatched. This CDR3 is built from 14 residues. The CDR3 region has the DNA TGCAGTGCTAGGCGGACAGGGAGGAACACTGAAGCTTTCTTT. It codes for CSARRTGRNTEAFF.

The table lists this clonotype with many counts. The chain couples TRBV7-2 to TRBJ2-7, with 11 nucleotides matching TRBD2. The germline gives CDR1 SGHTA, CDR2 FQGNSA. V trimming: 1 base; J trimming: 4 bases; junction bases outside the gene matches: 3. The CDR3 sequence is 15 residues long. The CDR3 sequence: CASSLEGLADYEQYF. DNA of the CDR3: TGTGCCAGCAGCTTAGAGGGACTAGCGGATTACGAGCAGTACTTC.

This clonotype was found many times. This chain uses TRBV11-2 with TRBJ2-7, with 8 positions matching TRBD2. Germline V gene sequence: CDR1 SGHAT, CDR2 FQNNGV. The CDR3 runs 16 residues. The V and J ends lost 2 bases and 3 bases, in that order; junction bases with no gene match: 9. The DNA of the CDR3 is TGTGCCAGCAGCTTATTAACTAGCGGAAGAGTCTACGAGCAGTACTTC. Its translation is CASSLLTSGRVYEQYF.

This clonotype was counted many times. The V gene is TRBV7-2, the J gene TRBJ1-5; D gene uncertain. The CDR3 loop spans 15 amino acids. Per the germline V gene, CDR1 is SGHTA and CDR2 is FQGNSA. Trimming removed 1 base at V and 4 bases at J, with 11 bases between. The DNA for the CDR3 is TGTGCCAGCAGCTTAGGTCGGGCCGGGAATCAGCCCCAGCATTTT. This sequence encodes CASSLGRAGNQPQHF. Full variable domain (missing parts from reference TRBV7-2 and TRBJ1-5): GAGVSQSPSNKVTEKGKDVELRCDPISGHTALYWYRQSLGQGLEFLIYFQGNSAPDKSGLPSDRFSAERTGGSVSTLTIQRTQQEDSAVYLCASSLGRAGNQPQHFGDGTRLSIL.

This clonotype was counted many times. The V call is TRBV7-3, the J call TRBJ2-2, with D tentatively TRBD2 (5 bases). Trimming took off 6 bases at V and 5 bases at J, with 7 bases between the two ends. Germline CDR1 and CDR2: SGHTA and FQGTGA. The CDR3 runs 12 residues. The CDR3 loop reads CASRRGTGELFF. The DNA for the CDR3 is TGTGCCAGCAGGCGAGGGACCGGGGAGCTGTTTTTT.

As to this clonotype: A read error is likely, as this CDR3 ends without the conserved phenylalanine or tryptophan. CDR3: CSAGSQGYYGYTV. CDR3 bases: TGCAGTGCTGGTTCACAGGGGTACTATGGCTACACCGTC. This sequence joins TRBV20-1 and TRBJ1-2; 7 nucleotides line up with TRBD1. This CDR3 region has 13 residues. V shed 5 bases, J shed 3 bases, and the junction held 6 bases outside the gene matches. Germline CDR1 is DFQATT and CDR2 is SNEGSKA (reference sequence).